These 11 T cell receptor beta chains originate from one sample sequenced in a study of cytomegalovirus exposure and HLA in healthy donors. PCR involved 60 Vbeta and 13 Jbeta primers. Libraries were prepared by immunoSEQ multiplex PCR; TCRdb keeps only in-frame clonotypes and omits some of them. Of about 130,000 clones detected, 70% to 80% appear once; the ten largest clones hold around 1.2%. Material: PBMCs. Receptors originate from a man aged 50-59 years in good health and CMV-seronegative.

The chain couples TRBV11-2 to TRBJ2-2; TRBD2 matches at 13 bases. Germline lookup yields CDR1 SGHAT and CDR2 FQNNGV. With V trimmed by 2 bases and J by 7 bases, 4 bases remained unmatched. The CDR3 loop spans 16 amino acids. The CDR3 here is CASSLPGTSGIGELFF. The CDR3 coding sequence is TGTGCCAGCAGCTTACCAGGGACTAGCGGGATCGGGGAGCTGTTTTTT.

This chain uses TRBV19 with TRBJ2-3, with a weak D call TRBD2 (6 bases). The CDR3 runs to 15 residues. Germline V gene lookup returns CDR1 LNHDA and CDR2 SQIVND (reference sequence). Trimming removed 4 bases from V and 2 bases from J, with 13 bases in between. The CDR3 protein is CASSTGERNTDTQYF. The CDR3, as DNA: TGTGCCAGTAGTACGGGGGAGCGGAACACAGATACGCAGTATTTT. The whole variable domain, remainder taken from reference TRBV19 and TRBJ2-3, is DGGITQSPKYLFRKEGQNVTLSCEQNLNHDAMYWYRQDPGQGLRLIYYSQIVNDFQKGDIAEGYSVSREKKESFPLTVTSAQKNPTAFYLCASSTGERNTDTQYFGPGTRLTVL.

The V and J genes are TRBV6-6 and TRBJ1-5; 8 nucleotides match TRBD1. The CDR3 length is 15 residues. The trim removed 0 bases at V and 3 bases at J, leaving 1 base unmatched. Germline V gives CDR1 MNHNY, CDR2 SVGAGI (reference sequence). The CDR3 sequence: CASSYSDRDNQPQHF. CDR3 nucleotides: TGTGCCAGCAGTTACTCGGACAGGGACAATCAGCCCCAGCATTTT.

This clone came up a few times. V usage is TRBV6-6 and J usage is TRBJ2-1; 7 nucleotides agree with TRBD2. CDR1 MNHNY and CDR2 SVGAGI come from the germline V gene (reference sequence). V shed 9 bases and J 2 bases; nucleotides not matched to a gene: 4. This CDR3 is 13 amino acids long. This chain's CDR3 is CASSSGTYNEQFF. DNA of the CDR3: TGTGCCAGTTCTAGCGGTACCTACAATGAGCAGTTCTTC.

The chain couples TRBV28 to TRBJ2-7; 7 nucleotides agree with TRBD1. This CDR3 is 15 amino acids long. V trimming: 8 bases; J trimming: 3 bases; junction bases outside the gene matches: 13. The germline V gene encodes CDR1 MDHEN and CDR2 SYDVKM. CDR3 loop: CASSPPGTANYEQYF. The CDR3 DNA sequence: TGTGCCAGCTCCCCCCCCGGGACAGCGAACTACGAGCAGTACTTC.

The genes are TRBV25-1 and TRBJ1-4; TRBD1 is a possible D gene (5 bases). The germline CDR1 and CDR2 sequences are MGHDK and SYGVNS. The V end was cut by 0 bases, the J end by 5 bases, with 10 bases between. The CDR3 totals 15 residues. The CDR3 protein is CASSEYRGQNEKLFF. The CDR3, as DNA: TGTGCCAGCAGTGAATATAGGGGCCAAAATGAAAAACTGTTTTTT.

This clone was picked up a small number of times. The rearrangement uses TRBV7-3 and TRBJ2-2, with 10 bases matching TRBD2. Germline V gene data show CDR1 as SGHTA and CDR2 as FQGTGA. V was pared by 3 bases and J by 5 bases, with 6 bases of the junction left unmatched. The CDR3 has 16 residues. CDR3 DNA: TGTGCCAGCAGCTTGGTGGCTAGCGGGAGTACCGGGGAGCTGTTTTTT. The encoded protein is CASSLVASGSTGELFF.

The J gene is TRBJ2-1, the V gene TRBV5-1; 7 nucleotides agree with TRBD2. V shed 4 bases, J shed 3 bases, and the junction held 4 bases outside the gene matches. The CDR3 sequence is 14 residues long. Germline values: CDR1 SGHRS, CDR2 YFSETQ. The CDR3: CASSPTGGYNEQFF. In nucleotides, the CDR3 is TGCGCCAGCAGCCCGACGGGAGGCTACAATGAGCAGTTCTTC.

The chain combines TRBV5-1 with TRBJ1-5, with 9 bases lining up with TRBD1. Germline lookup yields CDR1 SGHRS and CDR2 YFSETQ. V gave up 4 bases and J gave up 5 bases; unmatched junction bases: 7. CDR3 length equals 15 residues. CDR3 bases: TGCGCCAGCAGCCCTGGGGGACAGGGAGATCAGCCCCAGCATTTT. It specifies CASSPGGQGDQPQHF.

This sequence joins TRBV7-6 and TRBJ2-1; D may be TRBD1 (6 bases). Looked up from germline, CDR1 is SGHVS and CDR2 is FNYEAQ. The CDR3 has 17 amino acids. V dropped 4 bases and J dropped 0 bases, with 16 bases sitting between them. In DNA form, the CDR3 reads TGTGCCAGCAGCTCCCCCGGGACACCAAGCTCCTACAATGAGCAGTTCTTC. Amino acid sequence: CASSSPGTPSSYNEQFF. Based on the CDR3 plus reference TRBV7-6 and TRBJ2-1, the full variable domain is GAGVSQSPRYKVTKRGQDVALRCDPISGHVSLYWYRQALGQGPEFLTYFNYEAQQDKSGLPNDRFSAERPEGSISTLTIQRTEQRDSAMYRCASSSPGTPSSYNEQFFGPGTRLTVL.

The V gene is TRBV28, the J gene TRBJ1-2, with D unresolved. Deletions cut 2 bases from V and 4 bases from J, with 11 bases between. This CDR3 has 14 residues. The germline CDR1 and CDR2 sequences are MDHEN and SYDVKM. The CDR3 protein is CASSLNREGYGYTF. The CDR3 DNA follows: TGTGCCAGCAGTTTAAACCGAGAGGGCTATGGCTACACCTTC.